The entry that follows covers one T cell receptor (beta chain) sequence. Diagnosis of hyperthyroidism was new in patients aged 18 to 65, and its duration was under 2 months. The TCR beta CDR3 regions underwent amplification using RNA transcripts as the source. The TCR CDR3 first-round RT-PCR relied on the HTBI primer set. TCRdb analysed the multiplex PCR reads with MiXCR anew, one entry per CDR3 protein. The table records 500,000 to 600,000 distinct CDR3 sequences, 35% to 55% of them present only once. Trimming took 8 bases from V and 1 from J, leaving 12 bases between them. There are 13 residues in the CDR3. The germline V gene has CDR1 SQVTM and CDR2 ANQGSEA. This record comes from a study of T cells in Graves' hyperthyroidism and ophthalmopathy.

The rearrangement links TRBV29-1 to TRBJ1-5; D may be TRBD1 (6 bases). This sequence originates from a woman between 18 and 29 years old with Graves' hyperthyroidism. Sequencing input: peripheral blood or thyroid tissue (not recorded which). The DNA for the CDR3 is TGCAGCCAAGGCCAGGGGAGCAATCAGCCCCAGCATTTT. Protein product: CSQGQGSNQPQHF.